These 18 T cell receptor beta chains share one sample of origin, sequenced in a study of T cell responses to AZD1222 COVID-19 vaccine. TCRdb's table, derived via immunoSEQ multiplex PCR, lists solely in-frame clones and lacks some. In the table there are 120,000 to 150,000 clones, 92% of which are singletons. The sample here was peripheral blood, taken 28 days after the second AZD1222 dose. Receptors originate from an adult who received the AZD1222 COVID-19 vaccine.

The chain joins TRBV15 to TRBJ1-1, with TRBD1 identical over 11 bases. With V trimmed by 0 bases and J by 4 bases, 1 base remained unmatched. Germline V gene lookup returns CDR1 LNHNV and CDR2 YYDKDF (reference sequence). This CDR3 comprises 15 residues. CDR3 region: CATSRDGTGGTEAFF. CDR3 in DNA: TGTGCCACCAGCAGAGATGGGACAGGGGGCACTGAAGCTTTCTTT.

The V gene is TRBV10-3, the J gene TRBJ2-3; TRBD2 agrees at 7 bases. Unmatched junction bases numbered 8, after V lost 11 bases and J lost 0 bases. The CDR3 is 14 amino acids. CDR1 and CDR2 (germline): ENHRY, SYGVKD. CDR3 sequence: CASWDYTSTDTQYF. The DNA of the CDR3 is TGTGCCTCCTGGGACTATACTAGCACAGATACGCAGTATTTT.

There are a few counts of this clone. The V gene is TRBV7-8, the J gene TRBJ2-7; D is possibly TRBD1 (5 bases). Germline V lookup: CDR1 SGHVS, CDR2 FQNEAQ. Trimming removed 5 bases from V and 3 bases from J, with 17 bases in between. The CDR3 has 15 amino acids. Here the CDR3 reads CASSPRGAGYYEQYF. The CDR3 coding sequence is TGTGCCAGCAGCCCCCGTGGGGCAGGCTACTACGAGCAGTACTTC.

The CDR3 nucleotides are TGCGCCAGCAGCCAGCCAGGGGGATCCACAGAGACCCAGTACTTC. Protein product: CASSQPGGSTETQYF. The chain is built from TRBV4-1 and TRBJ2-5, with 7 bases aligning to TRBD1. The ends lost 3 bases at V and 4 bases at J; junction bases unmatched: 8. The CDR3 consists of 15 residues. Looked up from germline, CDR1 is MGHRA and CDR2 is YSYEKL.

V usage is TRBV6-1 and J usage is TRBJ1-1; 7 bases line up with TRBD1. The CDR3 runs to 14 residues. V trimming: 3 bases; J trimming: 5 bases; junction bases outside the gene matches: 6. CDR1 and CDR2 (germline): MNHNS, SASEGT. Here the CDR3 DNA reads TGTGCCAGCAGTGAGTCAGGGGGTCCGACTGAAGCTTTCTTT. It translates to CASSESGGPTEAFF.

This clone was found once. V usage is TRBV5-4 and J usage is TRBJ1-2; maybe TRBD1 (6 bases). The CDR3 consists of 15 residues. Looked up from germline, CDR1 is SGHNT and CDR2 is YYREEE (reference sequence). Trimming took 4 bases from V and 4 from J, leaving 17 bases between them. The CDR3 nucleotides are TGTGCCAGCAGCCTCATAGGGGGAGAGGCCTATGGCTACACCTTC. This gives the protein CASSLIGGEAYGYTF. The entire variable domain, with the rest obtained from reference TRBV5-4 and TRBJ1-2, is as follows: ETGVTQSPTHLIKTRGQQVTLRCSSQSGHNTVSWYQQALGQGPQFIFQYYREEENGRGNFPPRFSGLQFPNYSSELNVNALELDDSALYLCASSLIGGEAYGYTFGSGTRLTVV.

The chain joins TRBV6-2 or TRBV6-3 to TRBJ1-5, with TRBD1 identical over 7 bases. The CDR3 consists of 17 residues. The V and J ends lost 5 bases and 1 base, in that order; junction bases with no gene match: 11. Germline V gene data show CDR1 as MNHEY and CDR2 as SVGEGT. The DNA of the CDR3 is TGTGCCAGCAGTCGTCCGGGACCCAGGGGGAGCAATCAGCCCCAGCATTTT. Its translation is CASSRPGPRGSNQPQHF.

This clone is a singleton in its sample. V gene TRBV5-4 combines with J gene TRBJ1-5; TRBD1 aligns across 7 bases. With V trimmed by 4 bases and J by 6 bases, 4 bases remained unmatched. Germline CDR1 reads SGHNT; CDR2 reads YYREEE (reference sequence). CDR3 length: 13 amino acids. CDR3: CASSLGTAQPQHF. The CDR3 nucleotides read TGTGCCAGCAGCCTAGGGACAGCTCAGCCCCAGCATTTT.

Here the CDR3 DNA reads TGTGCCAGCAGCTGGGTCAGGGGGTCGAGGGGCTACACCTTC. Protein product: CASSWVRGSRGYTF. The V and J genes are TRBV5-5 and TRBJ1-2, with 7 bases aligning to TRBD1. The CDR3 length is 14 residues. J gave up 8 bases and V 3 bases, and 10 bases lay outside the gene matches. The germline V gene has CDR1 SGHKS and CDR2 YYEKEE (reference sequence).

The chain carries TRBV29-1 and TRBJ1-2, with 9 bases fitting TRBD1. After removal of 6 bases from V and 4 bases from J, the junction contained 6 bases not matched to a gene. The CDR3 loop spans 13 amino acids. The germline CDR1 and CDR2 sequences are SQVTM and ANQGSEA. The CDR3 here is CSVEPGQGYGYTF. The CDR3 nucleotides are TGCAGCGTCGAACCGGGACAGGGCTATGGCTACACCTTC.

This clone was detected ten times or more. The genes are TRBV7-8 and TRBJ1-2, with TRBD1 as a possible D gene (5 bases). The V gene's germline CDR1 is SGHVS and CDR2 FQNEAQ. V lost 1 base, J lost 1 base, and 16 bases lay in between. This CDR3 contains 17 residues. CDR3 nucleotides: TGTGCCAGCAGCTTAGTATACCGACAGTCACATAACTATGGCTACACCTTC. Translation: CASSLVYRQSHNYGYTF.

This clone was counted a single time. The V gene is TRBV15, the J gene TRBJ1-3; D is unresolved. The CDR3 extends over 15 amino acids. Per germline, CDR1 LNHNV and CDR2 YYDKDF (reference sequence). The V gene lost 2 bases and the J gene lost 2 bases, with 10 bases spanning the gap. The CDR3 DNA follows: TGTGCCACCAGCAGAACCCGGGAAACTGGAAACACCATATATTTT. Translation gives CATSRTRETGNTIYF.

This rearrangement joins TRBV28 to TRBJ2-4; 7 bases match TRBD2. CDR1 and CDR2 (germline): MDHEN, SYDVKM. The CDR3 sequence is 16 residues long. V dropped 6 bases and J dropped 3; count of bases not matched to a gene: 11. This chain's CDR3 is CASSPGYGRLKNIQYF. The CDR3 nucleotides are TGTGCCAGCAGCCCGGGGTACGGGAGGCTCAAAAACATTCAGTACTTC.

The chain couples TRBV5-4 to TRBJ1-5, with D unresolved. The germline V and J ends were trimmed by 1 base and 3 bases, with 11 bases remaining between them. CDR3 length: 15 residues. In germline, CDR1 is SGHNT, CDR2 YYREEE (reference sequence). CDR3 in DNA: TGTGCCAGCAGCTTGTCGGATACCCCCAATCAGCCCCAGCATTTT. Its protein is CASSLSDTPNQPQHF.

The chain carries TRBV5-1 and TRBJ1-3, with TRBD1 as a possible D gene (5 bases). Trimming removed 0 bases at V and 4 bases at J, with 8 bases between. The CDR3 extends over 14 amino acids. Germline lookup yields CDR1 SGHRS and CDR2 YFSETQ. CDR3 coding DNA: TGCGCCAGCAGCTTGGAGGGGAACGGAAACACCATATATTTT. This gives the protein CASSLEGNGNTIYF.

The chain has TRBV6-5 and TRBJ1-3; no firm D call. The CDR3 sequence is 15 residues long. V lost 0 bases and J lost 1, with 7 bases in between. Germline V gives CDR1 MNHEY, CDR2 SVGAGI. For the CDR3, the DNA is TGTGCCAGCAGTTACTCGTTATCTTCTGGAAACACCATATATTTT. Protein sequence: CASSYSLSSGNTIYF.

V is TRBV6-2 or TRBV6-3 and J is TRBJ2-3; a weak D match, TRBD2 (6 bases). The CDR3 runs 17 residues. Trimming took 2 bases from V and 2 from J, leaving 17 bases between them. Germline V gives CDR1 MNHEY, CDR2 SVGEGT. The CDR3 bases are TGTGCCAGCAGTTACGTTCGGCTAGCGAGACTCACAGATACGCAGTATTTT. Translated: CASSYVRLARLTDTQYF.

The chain links TRBV9 to TRBJ1-2; 10 positions agree with TRBD1. The CDR3 has 14 residues. Trimming took 4 bases from V and 4 from J; bases not matched to a gene: 4. Germline CDR1 is SGDLS and CDR2 is YYNGEE. The CDR3 spells CASSTGTGVYGYTF. CDR3 nucleotide sequence: TGTGCCAGCAGCACAGGGACAGGGGTCTATGGCTACACCTTC.